The 22 T cell receptor beta chains below all came from one sample that was sequenced in a study of CD8+CD57+ T cells in acquired aplastic anemia. The use of genomic DNA as template underpinned the TCR beta VDJ and CDR3 profiling. TCRdb recomputed calls from the reads with MiXCR, one row per CDR3 protein. The sample includes roughly 80,000 distinct CDR3 sequences, over 35% seen only once; the top ten take roughly 70%. Sequencing was performed on sorted CD4+, CD8+, or CD8+CD57+ T cells (not recorded which) from PBMCs. The receptors were gathered from a human donor in good health, serving as a control.

The chain is built from TRBV7-6 and TRBJ2-2; tentative D call: TRBD1 (6 bases). The ends were cut back, 1 base at V and 0 bases at J, with 12 bases in the middle. CDR3 length equals 17 residues. Per germline, CDR1 SGHVS and CDR2 FNYEAQ. The CDR3 protein is CASSLVADSPNTGELFF. For the CDR3, the DNA is TGTGCCAGCAGCTTAGTGGCGGACAGCCCGAACACCGGGGAGCTGTTTTTT.

The rearrangement joins TRBV12-3 or TRBV12-4 to TRBJ1-3; D not certain. The CDR3 is 17 residues long. V dropped 3 bases and J dropped 0 bases, with 15 bases sitting between them. Written as DNA, the CDR3 is TGTGCCAGCAGTTTCTCGCCTGGACGGTTCTCTGGAAACACCATATATTTT. Protein product: CASSFSPGRFSGNTIYF.

By frequency in the sample, this clonotype is medium-sized (0.01 to 0.1%). The chain has TRBV15 and TRBJ1-1, with 8 bases that match TRBD1. With 5 bases clipped from V and 1 base from J, the junction kept 0 bases outside the gene matches. Germline V lookup: CDR1 LNHNV, CDR2 YYDKDF (reference sequence). This CDR3 region has 13 residues. CDR3 protein: CATSGTGNTEAFF. DNA of the CDR3: TGTGCCACCAGCGGGACAGGGAACACTGAAGCTTTCTTT.

This clonotype was counted ten times or more. The V gene is TRBV7-2, the J gene TRBJ1-1, with D tentatively TRBD1 (5 bases). V lost 3 bases to trimming and J lost 6 bases, with 8 bases between them. Germline lookup yields CDR1 SGHTA and CDR2 FQGNSA. The CDR3 is 12 residues long. Here the CDR3 DNA reads TGTGCCAGCAGCTTCGGGGGTGCTGAAGCTTTCTTT. It translates to CASSFGGAEAFF.

The chain has TRBV2 and TRBJ2-7; D not resolved. This CDR3 contains 14 residues. Germline loops: CDR1 SNHLY, CDR2 FYNNEI. V dropped 6 bases and J dropped 7 bases, with 19 bases sitting between them. The CDR3: CASRSGPNLVEQYF. As DNA, the CDR3 is TGTGCCAGCAGATCCGGGCCTAACCTAGTGGAGCAGTACTTC.

The chain carries TRBV14 and TRBJ2-7; TRBD2 aligns across 11 bases. V lost 1 base to trimming and J lost 5 bases; unmatched junction nucleotides: 22. The CDR3 length is 21 residues. Germline V lookup: CDR1 SGHDN, CDR2 FVKESK. CDR3 nucleotides: TGTGCCAGCAGCCAAGTGGGTGGCAGATTCCCCAGTACTAGCGGGAGAGACGAGCAGTACTTC. Encoded protein: CASSQVGGRFPSTSGRDEQYF.

This chain joins TRBV10-2 and TRBJ2-7, with D perhaps assigned TRBD1 or TRBD2 (6 bases each). The CDR3 has 14 amino acids. V was clipped by 5 bases and J by 2 bases, with 13 bases between them. Germline CDR1 and CDR2: WSHSY and SAAADI. The CDR3 DNA reads as TGCGCCAGCAGTTGGACGGGGGCGACCTACGAGCAGTACTTC. This codes for CASSWTGATYEQYF.

The V and J genes are TRBV15 and TRBJ2-7; weak D call: TRBD1 (5 bases). V lost 4 bases to trimming and J lost 6 bases, with 13 bases between them. From germline, CDR1 is LNHNV and CDR2 YYDKDF (reference sequence). This CDR3 contains 13 residues. CDR3 protein: CATSTRGSGEQYF. In DNA form, the CDR3 reads TGTGCCACCAGCACTAGGGGATCCGGCGAGCAGTACTTC.

This clonotype appeared a few times. V usage is TRBV25-1 and J usage is TRBJ2-3; 13 bases are a match to TRBD2. J lost 6 bases, V lost 5 bases, and 17 bases had no gene match. This CDR3 is 19 amino acids long. Per the germline V gene, CDR1 is MGHDK and CDR2 is SYGVNS. The CDR3 loop reads CASSLAGTSGDLYSDTQYF. The CDR3 coding sequence is TGTGCCAGCAGTTTGGCCGGGACTAGCGGGGATCTCTACTCGGATACGCAGTATTTT.

This clonotype was counted between two and nine times. Germline and junction disagree at one end, which may indicate a read error. V and J are TRBV5-5 and TRBJ1-5, with a weak D call TRBD1 (5 bases). The germline V gene encodes CDR1 SGHKS and CDR2 YYEKEE (reference sequence). This CDR3 region has 15 residues. CDR3 nucleotide sequence: TGTGCCAGCAGTTTGGGCCCAGGGAGCAATCAGCCCCAGCATTTT. Translating it yields CASSLGPGSNQPQHF.

The chain has TRBV7-9 and TRBJ2-3; D is unresolved. Per germline, CDR1 SEHNR and CDR2 FQNEAQ (reference sequence). The V end lost 4 bases, the J end lost 5 bases, and 4 bases lay between the germline ends. This CDR3 is built from 11 residues. The DNA for the CDR3 is TGTGCCAGCAGCTCGCTAGATACGCAGTATTTT. It yields the protein CASSSLDTQYF.

The rearrangement joins TRBV19 to TRBJ1-1; TRBD1 aligns across 9 bases. The CDR3 spans 13 residues. The germline gives CDR1 LNHDA, CDR2 SQIVND (reference sequence). With V trimmed by 9 bases and J by 6 bases, 8 bases remained unmatched. The CDR3 protein is CASSKQGASEAFF. The CDR3 nucleotides read TGTGCCAGCTCTAAACAGGGGGCCTCTGAAGCTTTCTTT.

This clonotype was observed a few times. This chain uses TRBV30 with TRBJ1-5; D unresolved. The ends were cut back, 2 bases at V and 0 bases at J, with 8 bases in the middle. This CDR3 is built from 14 residues. In germline, CDR1 is GTSNPN, CDR2 SVGIG (reference sequence). In nucleotides, the CDR3 is TGTGCCTGGAGTTTAGGGCTTAGCAATCAGCCCCAGCATTTT. Protein sequence: CAWSLGLSNQPQHF.

In its sample, this clonotype was seen many times. This sequence joins TRBV19 and TRBJ1-4; 7 bases line up with TRBD1. J was trimmed by 2 bases and V by 4 bases; bases with no gene match: 7. The V gene's germline CDR1 is LNHDA and CDR2 SQIVND (reference sequence). The CDR3 sequence is 16 residues long. The CDR3 coding sequence is TGTGCCAGTAGTACGCAACCGGGACAGACTAATGAAAAACTGTTTTTT. Its translation: CASSTQPGQTNEKLFF.

The chain combines TRBV24-1 with TRBJ1-2; 8 nucleotides line up with TRBD1. Germline CDR1 KGHDR, CDR2 SFDVKD. J lost 6 bases, V lost 5 bases, and 4 bases had no gene match. CDR3 length: 13 amino acids. The CDR3 nucleotides read TGTGCCACCAGTGGTCGGACAGGGAATGGCTACACCTTC. Protein product: CATSGRTGNGYTF.

V is TRBV4-1 and J is TRBJ2-5, with unresolved D. The CDR3 runs to 13 residues. Germline V gene data show CDR1 as MGHRA and CDR2 as YSYEKL. Trimming took off 5 bases at V and 2 bases at J, with 9 bases between the two ends. For the CDR3, the DNA is TGCGCCAGCAGCGCCCGACTTCAAGAGACCCAGTACTTC. Translated, it gives CASSARLQETQYF.

V is TRBV7-3 and J is TRBJ1-5, with 7 bases that match TRBD1. The CDR3 spans 18 residues. V shed 2 bases and J 2 bases; nucleotides not matched to a gene: 12. Germline lookup yields CDR1 SGHTA and CDR2 FQGTGA. The CDR3 DNA sequence: TGTGCCAGCAGCTTACGGGACAGACAACAACGGGGCAATCAGCCCCAGCATTTT. Its translation is CASSLRDRQQRGNQPQHF.

This clonotype was detected a few times. The rearrangement uses TRBV10-1 and TRBJ1-2, with 7 bases matching TRBD1. Germline V gene data show CDR1 as WNHNN and CDR2 as SYGVQD (reference sequence). This CDR3 contains 13 residues. J lost 4 bases, V lost 6 bases, and 5 bases had no gene match. The DNA for the CDR3 is TGCGCCAGCAGAACAGGGGATGTCTATGGCTACACCTTC. Translated: CASRTGDVYGYTF.

A few counts support this clonotype. The chain links TRBV30 to TRBJ2-7; D could derive from TRBD1 or TRBD2 (5 bases each). The CDR3 sequence is 13 residues long. Germline values: CDR1 GTSNPN, CDR2 SVGIG (reference sequence). Trimming left V 3 bases short and J 4 bases short, with 13 bases between. The CDR3 nucleotides read TGTGCCTGGAGCCGGGACGGCAATTACGAGCAGTACTTC. Its protein product is CAWSRDGNYEQYF.

This clonotype was seen repeatedly, ten times or more. The chain links TRBV7-2 to TRBJ1-1; TRBD1 might be the D (6 bases). The CDR3 runs 19 residues. The germline V and J ends were trimmed by 2 bases and 1 base, with 23 bases remaining between them. Germline CDR1 reads SGHTA; CDR2 reads FQGNSA. DNA of the CDR3: TGTGCCAGCAGCTTATCCGTCGGCCTAGCGGGACAAACGAACACTGAAGCTTTCTTT. Translating gives CASSLSVGLAGQTNTEAFF.

For this clonotype: A much larger clonotype is one base distant, so this may be a read error. V is TRBV7-1 and J is TRBJ2-7, with TRBD1 as a possible D gene (5 bases). TRBV7-1 is designated an ORF whose function remains uncertain. V was trimmed by 1 base and J by 2 bases, leaving 15 bases between them. The length of the CDR3 is 16 residues. In DNA, the CDR3 is TGTGCCAGCAGCTCAGTCTCCCCGGTCAGGGCCTACGAGCAGTACTTC. This codes for CASSSVSPVRAYEQYF.

The V call is TRBV6-2 or TRBV6-3, the J call TRBJ2-1, with D possibly called TRBD1 or TRBD2 (5 bases each). From germline, CDR1 is MNHEY and CDR2 SVGEGT. The CDR3 runs to 13 residues. V lost 6 bases, J lost 3 bases, and 9 bases lay in between. CDR3 residues: CASRNGGYNEQFF. The CDR3, as DNA: TGTGCCAGCAGAAATGGGGGCTACAATGAGCAGTTCTTC.